These 8 T cell receptor beta chains were all obtained from the same sample, sequenced in a study of cytomegalovirus exposure and HLA in healthy donors. The data were produced by immunoSEQ multiplex PCR, yet TCRdb's version contains in-frame clones alone and is incomplete. Of roughly 120,000 clones listed, 70% to 90% were seen once; the top ten hold 2% to 2.5%. Sequencing was done on a sample of PBMCs. These receptors originate from a woman in her 30s in good health and CMV-seronegative.

The chain links TRBV4-1 to TRBJ2-1; TRBD2 matches at 9 bases. Germline V gene lookup returns CDR1 MGHRA and CDR2 YSYEKL. CDR3 length: 14 residues. V gave up 0 bases and J gave up 8 bases; unmatched junction bases: 2. The CDR3 coding sequence is TGCGCCAGCAGCCAAGATGGCGGGGGGGATGAGCAGTTCTTC. Translating it yields CASSQDGGGDEQFF.

The CDR3 sequence: CASSVGPIEDSRYGYTF. CDR3 sequence (DNA): TGTGCCAGCAGCGTAGGCCCCATTGAGGACAGTCGCTATGGCTACACCTTC. This rearrangement joins TRBV9 to TRBJ1-2; maybe TRBD1 (6 bases). The CDR3 runs 17 residues. Trimming removed 0 bases from V and 4 bases from J, with 19 bases in between. In germline, CDR1 is SGDLS, CDR2 YYNGEE.

The chain couples TRBV5-6 to TRBJ1-3; the match to TRBD1 covers 8 bases. The germline V gene has CDR1 SGHDT and CDR2 YYEEEE. V was pared by 4 bases and J by 9 bases, with 12 bases of the junction left unmatched. This CDR3 region has 15 residues. The CDR3 DNA reads TGTGCCAGCAGCCGGGCGGGACAGGAGCCCGCCACCATATATTTT. This codes for CASSRAGQEPATIYF. Variable domain in full (rest from reference TRBV5-6 and TRBJ1-3): DAGVTQSPTHLIKTRGQQVTLRCSPKSGHDTVSWYQQALGQGPQFIFQYYEEEERQRGNFPDRFSGHQFPNYSSELNVNALLLGDSALYLCASSRAGQEPATIYFGEGSWLTVV.

This chain joins TRBV10-1 and TRBJ2-3; no definite D call. This CDR3 is built from 13 residues. Germline lookup yields CDR1 WNHNN and CDR2 SYGVQD (reference sequence). The ends were cut back, 6 bases at V and 10 bases at J, with 17 bases in the middle. As DNA, the CDR3 is TGCGCCAGCAGCCCCCAGTCGTCTGATCCGCAGTATTTT. It specifies CASSPQSSDPQYF.

The rearrangement uses TRBV21-1 and TRBJ1-1. TRBV21-1 is flagged as a pseudogene. CDR3 length: 14 residues. In DNA form, the CDR3 reads TGTGCCAGCAGTGAGTCATCCATGAACACTGAAGCTTTCTTT. Translated: CASSESSMNTEAFF.

The chain has TRBV25-1 and TRBJ1-3; D not resolved. The CDR3 is made up of 15 amino acids. V lost 2 bases and J lost 3, with 11 bases in between. In germline, CDR1 is MGHDK, CDR2 SYGVNS. The CDR3 DNA is TGTGCCAGCAGTGAAGTCCGCAGTCTTGGAAACACCATATATTTT. It codes for CASSEVRSLGNTIYF. Together with reference TRBV25-1 and TRBJ1-3, the CDR3 gives the full variable domain: EADIYQTPRYLVIGTGKKITLECSQTMGHDKMYWYQQDPGMELHLIHYSYGVNSTEKGDLSSESTVSRIRTEHFPLTLESARPSHTSQYLCASSEVRSLGNTIYFGEGSWLTVV.

This clone was seen only a few times. This chain uses TRBV10-3 with TRBJ1-6, with 8 bases that match TRBD1. The CDR3 runs to 13 residues. V shed 9 bases, J shed 7 bases, and the junction held 5 bases outside the gene matches. From germline, CDR1 is ENHRY and CDR2 SYGVKD. The CDR3: CAMRTGLNSPLHF. CDR3 in DNA: TGTGCCATGCGGACAGGGCTAAATTCACCCCTCCACTTT.

This clone was recorded only once. The chain uses TRBV9 and TRBJ2-1, with 9 bases aligning to TRBD2. The CDR3 length is 17 residues. Germline V gene sequence: CDR1 SGDLS, CDR2 YYNGEE. Trimming removed 1 base from V and 5 bases from J; junction bases left unmatched: 10. The CDR3 reads CASSVSPRAGGHNEQFF. CDR3 DNA sequence: TGTGCCAGCAGCGTATCCCCCAGAGCGGGGGGCCACAATGAGCAGTTCTTC. Variable domain in full (rest from reference TRBV9 and TRBJ2-1): DSGVTQTPKHLITATGQRVTLRCSPRSGDLSVYWYQQSLDQGLQFLIQYYNGEERAKGNILERFSAQQFPDLHSELNLSSLELGDSALYFCASSVSPRAGGHNEQFFGPGTRLTVL.